Shown below are 23 T cell receptor beta chains from a single sample sequenced in a study of T cells in localized non-small cell lung cancer. This table comes from immunoSEQ multiplex PCR, and its TCRdb copy is limited to in-frame clones, with some not included. The table lists fewer than 45,000 clones, about 90% of them singletons, with about 2.5% in the top ten. The sample here was peripheral blood, taken before any cancer treatment. The receptor source for this set is an older female donor with stage I squamous cell lung carcinoma.

The chain has TRBV7-6 and TRBJ1-5; 8 positions agree with TRBD1. The V gene's germline CDR1 is SGHVS and CDR2 FNYEAQ. CDR3 length: 14 residues. J was trimmed by 2 bases and V by 3 bases; bases with no gene match: 0. Here the CDR3 DNA reads TGTGCCAGCAGCTTGGACAGGGGCAATCAGCCCCAGCATTTT. Its translation: CASSLDRGNQPQHF.

The V call is TRBV12-2, the J call TRBJ2-2; the table calls TRBD2, which could not be checked here. TRBV12-2 is recorded as a pseudogene. The CDR3 is 17 residues long. The CDR3: CASRLPQKREEVGELFF. The DNA of the CDR3 is TGTGCAAGTCGCTTACCCCAGAAGCGGGAGGAGGTCGGGGAGCTGTTTTTT.

V gene TRBV30 combines with J gene TRBJ1-3; D remains ambiguous. This CDR3 contains 15 residues. V was cut by 2 bases and J by 0 bases, with 11 bases left in between. CDR1 GTSNPN and CDR2 SVGIG come from the germline V gene (reference sequence). CDR3 nucleotide sequence: TGTGCCTGGAGTATAGTCGGTAGCTCTGGAAACACCATATATTTT. Translation gives CAWSIVGSSGNTIYF.

V and J are TRBV6-5 and TRBJ2-3, with D perhaps matching TRBD1 or TRBD2 (5 bases each). The CDR3 is 15 amino acids. Germline CDR1 MNHEY, CDR2 SVGAGI. V was trimmed by 0 bases and J by 3 bases, leaving 10 bases between them. The CDR3 here is CASSYSRGATDTQYF. The CDR3 region has the DNA TGTGCCAGCAGTTACTCAAGAGGGGCAACAGATACGCAGTATTTT.

The chain has TRBV5-1 and TRBJ2-3; 10 bases align to TRBD2. CDR3 size: 16 residues. Germline lookup yields CDR1 SGHRS and CDR2 YFSETQ. Germline trimming cut 0 bases from V and 3 bases from J; bases unmatched to any gene: 4. The CDR3 nucleotides read TGCGCCAGCAGCTTGGAGGCTAGCGGGAGTACAGATACGCAGTATTTT. It yields the protein CASSLEASGSTDTQYF. Looking up the rest from reference TRBV5-1 and TRBJ2-3 gives the full variable domain: KAGVTQTPRYLIKTRGQQVTLSCSPISGHRSVSWYQQTPGQGLQFLFEYFSETQRNKGNFPGRFSGRQFSNSRSEMNVSTLELGDSALYLCASSLEASGSTDTQYFGPGTRLTVL.

This clone has more than one count but fewer than ten. The chain is built from TRBV6-5 and TRBJ2-7; 7 bases agree with TRBD1. This CDR3 has 15 amino acids. Germline V lookup: CDR1 MNHEY, CDR2 SVGAGI. Unmatched junction bases numbered 9, after V lost 6 bases and J lost 1 base. In DNA form, the CDR3 reads TGTGCCAGCAGCAAGGACTGGGGACAGTCCTACGAGCAGTACTTC. As protein: CASSKDWGQSYEQYF.

J is TRBJ2-7 and V is TRBV6-6, with 10 bases aligning to TRBD2. V was clipped by 7 bases and J by 3 bases; unmatched bases: 3. Germline assignment: CDR1 MNHNY and CDR2 SVGAGI (reference sequence). The CDR3 consists of 13 residues. The CDR3 DNA sequence: TGTGCCAGCAATATAGCGGGAGGCTACGAGCAGTACTTC. Protein sequence: CASNIAGGYEQYF.

This clone was detected a few times. The chain combines TRBV9 with TRBJ2-1; perhaps TRBD1 as D (6 bases). This CDR3 has 15 residues. The germline V gene has CDR1 SGDLS and CDR2 YYNGEE. V dropped 4 bases and J dropped 2 bases, with 13 bases sitting between them. DNA of the CDR3: TGTGCCAGCAGCCAGACAGGTTACCCCTACAATGAGCAGTTCTTC. Translating it yields CASSQTGYPYNEQFF.

This clone came up once. The V gene is TRBV27, the J gene TRBJ2-2; 8 nucleotides agree with TRBD1. CDR3 length: 15 residues. V shed 3 bases and J 5 bases; nucleotides not matched to a gene: 5. Germline V CDR1 and CDR2: MNHEY, SMNVEV (reference sequence). The CDR3 DNA is TGTGCCAGCAGTTTCCTAACAGGGGGTACCGGGGAGCTGTTTTTT. Translating gives CASSFLTGGTGELFF.

This sequence joins TRBV25-1 and TRBJ1-2; possible D gene TRBD1, 5 bases. V was cut by 6 bases and J by 14 bases, with 16 bases left in between. CDR1 is MGHDK, CDR2 SYGVNS, per germline. This CDR3 is built from 11 residues. The CDR3 DNA is TGTGCCAGCAGCTCACTCAAGGGACGTACCTTC. Translated: CASSSLKGRTF.

The CDR3 loop reads CASSGWGEQYF. The DNA of the CDR3 is TGCGCCAGCAGCGGATGGGGTGAGCAGTACTTC. The rearrangement links TRBV5-1 to TRBJ2-7; D is uncertain. This CDR3 region has 11 residues. The V gene's germline CDR1 is SGHRS and CDR2 YFSETQ. Trimming removed 4 bases from V and 7 bases from J, with 9 bases in between.

There are a few counts of this clone. This chain connects TRBV11-2 to TRBJ2-5; maybe TRBD1 (6 bases). The germline V and J ends were trimmed by 5 bases and 4 bases, with 14 bases remaining between them. The CDR3 extends over 14 amino acids. Germline CDR1 and CDR2: SGHAT and FQNNGV. CDR3: CASSIPTGAETQYF. CDR3 in DNA: TGTGCCAGCAGCATCCCGACAGGAGCAGAGACCCAGTACTTC.

The chain couples TRBV7-2 to TRBJ2-2, with D perhaps being TRBD1 or TRBD2 (5 bases each). Germline CDR1 is SGHTA and CDR2 is FQGNSA. The V gene lost 4 bases and the J gene lost 4 bases, with 10 bases spanning the gap. This CDR3 has 14 residues. The CDR3 region has the DNA TGTGCCAGCAGCTCGGGGCTTTTCACCGGGGAGCTGTTTTTT. This encodes CASSSGLFTGELFF.

The J gene is TRBJ2-5, the V gene TRBV15, with 10 positions matching TRBD1. The CDR3 totals 15 residues. V lost 5 bases and J lost 5; bases outside the gene matches: 8. The germline V gene encodes CDR1 LNHNV and CDR2 YYDKDF (reference sequence). CDR3 coding DNA: TGTGCCACCAGCTCCCGGGACAGGGGTCGGGAGACCCAGTACTTC. Encoded protein: CATSSRDRGRETQYF. The full variable domain, completed using reference TRBV15 and TRBJ2-5, is DAMVIQNPRYQVTQFGKPVTLSCSQTLNHNVMYWYQQKSSQAPKLLFHYYDKDFNNEADTPDNFQSRRPNTSFCFLDIRSPGLGDTAMYLCATSSRDRGRETQYFGPGTRLLVL.

The genes are TRBV7-3 and TRBJ2-1; D is possibly TRBD2 (5 bases). This CDR3 is built from 15 residues. V gave up 8 bases and J gave up 0 bases, with 14 bases separating them. Germline lookup yields CDR1 SGHTA and CDR2 FQGTGA. The CDR3 DNA is TGTGCCAGCGGAGAGCGGCAGAGCTCCTACAATGAGCAGTTCTTC. Translating gives CASGERQSSYNEQFF.

The chain is built from TRBV9 and TRBJ1-4; D is ambiguous. The length of the CDR3 is 15 residues. Trimming removed 4 bases from V and 8 bases from J, with 18 bases in between. Germline V lookup: CDR1 SGDLS, CDR2 YYNGEE. DNA for the CDR3: TGTGCCAGCAGCTCTTTTGGAGGTGAGGAGGAAAAACTGTTTTTT. It codes for CASSSFGGEEEKLFF.

This clone was picked up a small number of times. V and J are TRBV7-9 and TRBJ2-7; TRBD2 agrees at 16 bases. The germline gives CDR1 SEHNR, CDR2 FQNEAQ (reference sequence). The CDR3 contains 17 residues. V dropped 5 bases and J dropped 6; count of bases not matched to a gene: 10. CDR3 in amino acids: CASSRGGLAGGPPEQYF. Here the CDR3 DNA reads TGTGCCAGCAGCCGCGGGGGACTAGCGGGAGGGCCTCCCGAGCAGTACTTC.

This chain uses TRBV19 with TRBJ1-1; D gene unclear. Germline-derived CDR1 and CDR2 are LNHDA and SQIVND (reference sequence). Trimming shortened V by 5 bases and J by 0 bases, and 7 bases separated the two germline ends. The CDR3 is 13 residues long. This CDR3 is CASSDKLNTEAFF. CDR3 bases: TGTGCCAGTAGTGACAAACTGAACACTGAAGCTTTCTTT.

A few counts support this clone. The rearrangement joins TRBV5-4 to TRBJ2-4, with 8 positions matching TRBD2. Germline trimming cut 4 bases from V and 0 bases from J; bases unmatched to any gene: 15. There are 19 residues in the CDR3. The germline V gene has CDR1 SGHNT and CDR2 YYREEE (reference sequence). For the CDR3, the DNA is TGTGCCAGCAGCCGACGTTCCGGACTAGCAGGGATAGCCAAAAACATTCAGTACTTC. This sequence encodes CASSRRSGLAGIAKNIQYF. The full variable domain, rest sourced from reference TRBV5-4 and TRBJ2-4, is ETGVTQSPTHLIKTRGQQVTLRCSSQSGHNTVSWYQQALGQGPQFIFQYYREEENGRGNFPPRFSGLQFPNYSSELNVNALELDDSALYLCASSRRSGLAGIAKNIQYFGAGTRLSVL.

This clone was seen once. This rearrangement joins TRBV7-2 to TRBJ2-1; no definite D call. The CDR3 spans 13 residues. Germline V gene lookup returns CDR1 SGHTA and CDR2 FQGNSA. V gave up 2 bases and J gave up 4 bases, with 6 bases separating them. CDR3 DNA: TGTGCCAGCAGCTTAACCGAATACAATGAGCAGTTCTTC. Its protein product is CASSLTEYNEQFF.

The genes are TRBV10-2 and TRBJ1-4; D gene unclear. Trimming left V 3 bases short and J 6 bases short, with 11 bases between. This CDR3 region has 14 residues. CDR1 and CDR2 from the germline V gene are WSHSY and SAAADI. CDR3 nucleotide sequence: TGCGCCAGCAGTGACCGGGCCGGGTATGAAAAACTGTTTTTT. It codes for CASSDRAGYEKLFF.

The CDR3 reads CAINVRGPDEQYF. CDR3 sequence (DNA): TGTGCCATCAATGTCAGGGGGCCCGACGAGCAGTACTTC. The chain uses TRBV10-3 and TRBJ2-7; 8 bases agree with TRBD1. Germline V CDR1 and CDR2: ENHRY, SYGVKD. The CDR3 runs to 13 residues. The trim removed 7 bases at V and 5 bases at J, leaving 7 bases unmatched.

The V call is TRBV30, the J call TRBJ1-2; tentatively, D is TRBD1 (6 bases). CDR1 is GTSNPN and CDR2 is SVGIG in the germline V gene (reference sequence). V was cut by 5 bases and J by 4 bases, with 17 bases left in between. The CDR3 runs to 14 residues. The CDR3 is CAWAQQGSLYGYTF. CDR3 bases: TGTGCCTGGGCCCAACAGGGATCTCTCTATGGCTACACCTTC.